This entry lists 24 T cell receptor beta chains sequenced from one sample in a study of T cells in Graves' hyperthyroidism and ophthalmopathy. There were TCR beta CDR3 regions amplified from RNA transcripts. Initially, a first-round RT-PCR of the TCR CDR3 employed the HTBI primer set. One entry per CDR3 protein results from TCRdb running MiXCR on the multiplex PCR reads. The table lists around 720,000 distinct CDR3 sequences, 35% of them singletons. Sequenced: blood. The origin of the receptors is a woman aged 40 to 55 with Graves' hyperthyroidism.

Written as DNA, the CDR3 is TGTGCCAGTAGTATGGTCGGGTCCTATGGCTACACCTTC. Amino acid sequence: CASSMVGSYGYTF. The chain couples TRBV19 to TRBJ1-2, with D unresolved. This CDR3 contains 13 residues. V was shortened by 3 bases and J by 4 bases, with 9 bases between the two germline ends. The germline CDR1 and CDR2 sequences are LNHDA and SQIVND (reference sequence).

The chain has TRBV20-1 and TRBJ2-1, with 8 bases fitting TRBD2. Per the germline V gene, CDR1 is DFQATT and CDR2 is SNEGSKA (reference sequence). This CDR3 has 15 residues. The V and J ends lost 6 bases and 4 bases, in that order; junction bases with no gene match: 11. The CDR3 nucleotides read TGCAGTGCCCTCATAACCAGCGGGGGTTACAATGAGCAGTTCTTC. Translation gives CSALITSGGYNEQFF.

This clonotype was found a few times. This sequence joins TRBV5-6 and TRBJ2-7, with D tentatively TRBD1 (6 bases). The CDR3 consists of 15 residues. V was clipped by 0 bases and J by 4 bases, with 14 bases between them. The germline CDR1 and CDR2 sequences are SGHDT and YYEEEE. CDR3 protein: CASSLEGEWYYEQYF. DNA for the CDR3: TGTGCCAGCAGCTTGGAGGGGGAGTGGTATTACGAGCAGTACTTC.

The CDR3 sequence: CASSLGLQGEQYF. DNA of the CDR3: TGCGCCAGCAGCTTGGGACTTCAGGGCGAGCAGTACTTC. The V gene is TRBV5-1, the J gene TRBJ2-7, with D possibly matching TRBD1 (5 bases). The CDR3 runs 13 residues. V lost 0 bases and J 6 bases, leaving 10 bases between the germline ends. The germline V gene encodes CDR1 SGHRS and CDR2 YFSETQ.

The V and J genes are TRBV27 and TRBJ1-5; D gene uncertain. The V gene lost 4 bases and the J gene lost 5 bases, with 9 bases spanning the gap. Germline CDR1 and CDR2: MNHEY and SMNVEV (reference sequence). The CDR3 runs to 13 residues. The CDR3 region has the DNA TGTGCCAGCAGTTACCGACCCCATCAGCCCCAGCATTTT. Its translation is CASSYRPHQPQHF.

The chain recombines TRBV12-3 or TRBV12-4 with TRBJ1-2; 9 nucleotides agree with TRBD1. Losses at the gene ends were 6 bases for V and 4 bases for J; bases not matched to a gene: 15. The CDR3 has 17 residues. The CDR3 is CASSQRITGQGAYGYTF. The CDR3, as DNA: TGTGCCAGCAGCCAAAGGATAACGGGACAGGGAGCCTATGGCTACACCTTC.

This clonotype showed up many times. The chain joins TRBV25-1 to TRBJ1-3; 8 positions match TRBD1. V dropped 3 bases and J dropped 0; count of bases not matched to a gene: 4. This CDR3 comprises 16 residues. Germline V gene lookup returns CDR1 MGHDK and CDR2 SYGVNS. The DNA for the CDR3 is TGTGCCAGCAGTGAGGACAGGGATAGCTCTGGAAACACCATATATTTT. Its protein is CASSEDRDSSGNTIYF.

Remarks on this clonotype: This may come from a read error, since a much larger clone is one base off. This sequence joins TRBV10-3 and TRBJ2-7; perhaps D is TRBD1 or TRBD2 (5 bases each). The V end was cut by 4 bases, the J end by 0 bases, with 13 bases between. Germline assignment: CDR1 ENHRY and CDR2 SYGVKD. The CDR3 loop spans 15 amino acids. DNA for the CDR3: TGTGCCATCAGTGTGGGACCTAGGGGCTCCTACGAGCAGTACTTC. Protein: CAISVGPRGSYEQYF.

The table lists this clonotype with many counts. V gene TRBV7-2 combines with J gene TRBJ2-7; 8 nucleotides line up with TRBD2. Looked up from germline, CDR1 is SGHTA and CDR2 is FQGNSA. Losses at the gene ends were 9 bases for V and 5 bases for J; bases not matched to a gene: 9. The CDR3 has 13 residues. The CDR3 nucleotides are TGTGCCAGTAGCCTGGCGGGAGGCAACGAGCAGTACTTC. Translation: CASSLAGGNEQYF.

The gene calls are TRBV20-1 and TRBJ2-7, with TRBD2 identical over 12 bases. CDR3 length: 15 amino acids. Per the germline V gene, CDR1 is DFQATT and CDR2 is SNEGSKA (reference sequence). After removal of 4 bases from V and 7 bases from J, the junction contained 11 bases not matched to a gene. The CDR3 DNA reads as TGCAGTGCTACGCGAACCTCTAGCGGGGGGGGGGAGCAGTACTTC. Its protein is CSATRTSSGGGEQYF.

Concerning this clonotype itself: Given a much more abundant clone one base away, this may be a read error. The chain couples TRBV2 to TRBJ2-7; D unclear. CDR1 and CDR2 (germline): SNHLY, FYNNEI. The CDR3 totals 16 residues. CDR3 sequence reads: CASSESIGWSPYDQYF. The CDR3 DNA is TGTGCCAGCAGTGAGAGCATAGGGTGGTCCCCCTACGACCAGTACTTC.

This clonotype has at least ten counts. The chain links TRBV14 to TRBJ1-1; D call uncertain. Germline CDR1 reads SGHDN; CDR2 reads FVKESK. Trimming removed 0 bases at V and 1 base at J, with 9 bases between. The CDR3 contains 15 residues. CDR3 loop: CASSQDFGQNTEAFF. DNA for the CDR3: TGTGCCAGCAGCCAAGACTTTGGGCAGAACACTGAAGCTTTCTTT.

This clonotype was observed many times. V and J are TRBV25-1 and TRBJ1-1, with D uncertain. V was pared by 1 base and J by 1 base, with 4 bases between. This CDR3 contains 13 residues. The V gene's germline CDR1 is MGHDK and CDR2 SYGVNS. In nucleotides, the CDR3 is TGTGCCAGCAGTGAATCCGGGAACACTGAAGCTTTCTTT. Protein sequence: CASSESGNTEAFF.

This clonotype was picked up many times. The chain is built from TRBV5-1 and TRBJ1-4; D is ambiguous. CDR1 SGHRS and CDR2 YFSETQ come from the germline V gene. The CDR3 is 14 residues long. Trimming cost V 0 bases and J 0 bases, with 3 bases left between them. CDR3 loop: CASSLEPTNEKLFF. Here the CDR3 DNA reads TGCGCCAGCAGCTTGGAACCAACTAATGAAAAACTGTTTTTT.

In DNA, the CDR3 is TGTGCCAGCAGCTTAGGGGGCAATACGCAGTATTTT. Protein product: CASSLGGNTQYF. The rearrangement joins TRBV7-6 to TRBJ2-3; D might be TRBD1 (5 bases). Germline V CDR1 and CDR2: SGHVS, FNYEAQ. The V end lost 1 base, the J end lost 7 bases, and 6 bases lay between the germline ends. The CDR3 has 12 residues.

In its sample, this clonotype was seen a few times. For the CDR3, the DNA is TGTGCCAGCAGTTACCTCGAGGGGCCTAGCTACGAGCAGTACTTC. This encodes CASSYLEGPSYEQYF. This rearrangement joins TRBV6-2 or TRBV6-3 to TRBJ2-5; either TRBD1 or TRBD2 may supply D (5 bases each). The end of the DNA fits TRBJ2-7 better, so the J call may be wrong. This CDR3 contains 15 residues. From germline, CDR1 is MNHEY and CDR2 SVGEGT.

This clonotype came up a few times. This may arise from a read error, as a much more abundant clone is one base away. J is TRBJ1-1 and V is TRBV10-2; D is ambiguous. The CDR3 runs to 13 residues. V lost 6 bases and J 1 base, leaving 9 bases between the germline ends. CDR1 is WSHSY, CDR2 SAAADI, per germline. The CDR3: CASRARTNTEAFF. The CDR3 DNA follows: TGCGCCAGCAGGGCCAGGACGAACACTGAAGCTTTCTTT.

The table lists this clonotype with a few counts. The chain joins TRBV19 to TRBJ1-1; no firm D call. CDR3 length equals 12 residues. The V gene lost 6 bases and the J gene lost 3 bases, with 8 bases spanning the gap. The germline V gene has CDR1 LNHDA and CDR2 SQIVND (reference sequence). CDR3: CASSVVDTEAFF. The CDR3 DNA reads as TGTGCCAGTAGCGTGGTCGACACTGAAGCTTTCTTT.

The J gene is TRBJ1-3, the V gene TRBV25-1; D may be TRBD1 (5 bases). V lost 8 bases to trimming and J lost 0 bases, with 14 bases between them. The length of the CDR3 is 15 residues. Germline loops: CDR1 MGHDK, CDR2 SYGVNS. The CDR3 reads CASREPGPSGNTIYF. The DNA for the CDR3 is TGTGCCAGCCGCGAACCAGGGCCCTCTGGAAACACCATATATTTT.

The gene calls are TRBV6-1 and TRBJ1-5, with 8 bases identical to TRBD1. This CDR3 is 14 amino acids long. V was clipped by 2 bases and J by 5 bases; unmatched bases: 2. Germline V gene data show CDR1 as MNHNS and CDR2 as SASEGT. For the CDR3, the DNA is TGTGCCAGCAGTGAATCAGGGGGCTATCAGCCCCAGCATTTT. Its protein product is CASSESGGYQPQHF.

The chain recombines TRBV5-1 with TRBJ1-6; D remains ambiguous. Germline V lookup: CDR1 SGHRS, CDR2 YFSETQ. The ends were cut back, 0 bases at V and 0 bases at J, with 4 bases in the middle. The CDR3 is 15 residues long. The CDR3 reads CASSLDISYNSPLHF. As DNA, the CDR3 is TGCGCCAGCAGCTTGGACATCTCCTATAATTCACCCCTCCACTTT.

The J gene is TRBJ2-7, the V gene TRBV7-8; 10 bases agree with TRBD1. The V segment lost 1 base and the J segment 3 bases; nucleotides outside the gene matches: 12. The length of the CDR3 is 18 residues. Germline V gene lookup returns CDR1 SGHVS and CDR2 FQNEAQ. For the CDR3, the DNA is TGTGCCAGCAGCTTAGGTACGACAGGGGGCGAGTTCGGCTACGAGCAGTACTTC. This gives the protein CASSLGTTGGEFGYEQYF.

This rearrangement joins TRBV20-1 to TRBJ1-2; D is undetermined. V was pared by 3 bases and J by 1 base, with 9 bases between. The CDR3 has 13 amino acids. Germline CDR1 and CDR2: DFQATT and SNEGSKA (reference sequence). The CDR3 spells CSASSRDNYGYTF. The DNA for the CDR3 is TGCAGTGCTAGCTCGAGGGATAACTATGGCTACACCTTC.

This clonotype was seen a few times. V is TRBV6-1 and J is TRBJ1-1, with D unresolved. From germline, CDR1 is MNHNS and CDR2 SASEGT. V lost 6 bases and J 7 bases, leaving 24 bases between the germline ends. The CDR3 is made up of 16 amino acids. In DNA form, the CDR3 reads TGTGCCAGCAGCCTCAAACCGCCTTGGGCAGTGGGTGAAGCTTTCTTT. This sequence encodes CASSLKPPWAVGEAFF.